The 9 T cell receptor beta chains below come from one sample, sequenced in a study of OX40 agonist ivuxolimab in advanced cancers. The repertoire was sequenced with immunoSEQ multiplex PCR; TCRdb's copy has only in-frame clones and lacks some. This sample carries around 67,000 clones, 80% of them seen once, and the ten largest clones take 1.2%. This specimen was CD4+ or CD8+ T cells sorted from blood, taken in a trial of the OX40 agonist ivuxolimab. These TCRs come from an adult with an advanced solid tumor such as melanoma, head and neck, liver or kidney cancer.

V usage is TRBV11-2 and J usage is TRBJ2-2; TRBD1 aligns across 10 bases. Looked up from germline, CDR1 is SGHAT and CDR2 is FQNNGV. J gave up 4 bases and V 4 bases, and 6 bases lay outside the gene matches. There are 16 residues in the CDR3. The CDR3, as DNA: TGTGCCAGCAGCTCAGACAGGGGGCCGGTCACCGGGGAGCTGTTTTTT. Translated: CASSSDRGPVTGELFF.

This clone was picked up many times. Here the CDR3 reads CAWSVGGHSNQPQHF. CDR3 bases: TGTGCCTGGAGTGTCGGGGGCCATAGCAATCAGCCCCAGCATTTT. The J gene is TRBJ1-5, the V gene TRBV30; TRBD1 is a possible D gene (6 bases). Germline V gene sequence: CDR1 GTSNPN, CDR2 SVGIG (reference sequence). The CDR3 has 15 residues. The V end lost 0 bases, the J end lost 0 bases, and 9 bases lay between the germline ends.

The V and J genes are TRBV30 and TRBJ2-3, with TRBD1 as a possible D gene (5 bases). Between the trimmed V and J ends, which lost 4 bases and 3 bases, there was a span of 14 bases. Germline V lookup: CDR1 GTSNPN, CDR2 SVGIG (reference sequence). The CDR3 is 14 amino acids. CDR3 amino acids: CAWITQGRTDTQYF. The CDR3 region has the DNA TGTGCCTGGATTACTCAGGGTCGTACAGATACGCAGTATTTT.

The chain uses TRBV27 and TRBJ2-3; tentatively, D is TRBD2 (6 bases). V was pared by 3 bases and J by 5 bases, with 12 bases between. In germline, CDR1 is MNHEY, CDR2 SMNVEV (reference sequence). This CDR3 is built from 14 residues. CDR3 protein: CASSLEGLRDTQYF. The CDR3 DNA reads TGTGCCAGCAGTTTGGAGGGTTTGCGAGATACGCAGTATTTT.

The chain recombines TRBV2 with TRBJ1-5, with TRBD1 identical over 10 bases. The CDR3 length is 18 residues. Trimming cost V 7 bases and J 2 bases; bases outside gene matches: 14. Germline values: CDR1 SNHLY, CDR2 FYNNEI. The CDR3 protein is CASMPGQGFVGGNQPQHF. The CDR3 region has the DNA TGTGCCAGCATGCCGGGACAGGGGTTCGTGGGTGGCAATCAGCCCCAGCATTTT.

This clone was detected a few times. This CDR3 reads CASSPQEGDSPLHF. As DNA, the CDR3 is TGTGCCAGCAGCCCGCAAGAGGGGGATTCACCCCTCCACTTT. The rearrangement links TRBV4-2 to TRBJ1-6, with D maybe TRBD1 (6 bases). This CDR3 is built from 14 residues. Trimming took 4 bases from V and 8 from J, leaving 12 bases between them. Germline V CDR1 and CDR2: LGHNA, YNFKEQ.

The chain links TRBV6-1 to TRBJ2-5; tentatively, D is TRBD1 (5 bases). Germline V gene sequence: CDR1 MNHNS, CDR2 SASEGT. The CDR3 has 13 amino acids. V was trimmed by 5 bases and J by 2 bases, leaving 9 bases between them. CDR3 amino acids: CASSYQGQETQYF. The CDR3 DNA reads TGTGCCAGCAGTTATCAGGGACAAGAGACCCAGTACTTC.

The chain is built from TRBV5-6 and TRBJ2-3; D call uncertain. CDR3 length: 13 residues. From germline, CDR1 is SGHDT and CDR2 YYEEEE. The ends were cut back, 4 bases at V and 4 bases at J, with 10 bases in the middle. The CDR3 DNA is TGTGCCAGCAGCCGCCCCGCGGCAGATACGCAGTATTTT. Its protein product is CASSRPAADTQYF.

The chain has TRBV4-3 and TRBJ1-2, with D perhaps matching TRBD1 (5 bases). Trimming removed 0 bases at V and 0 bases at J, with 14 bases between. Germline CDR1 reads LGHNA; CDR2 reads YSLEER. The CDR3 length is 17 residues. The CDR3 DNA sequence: TGCGCCAGCAGCCAAGATTTGGCCCAGGGTTCTAACTATGGCTACACCTTC. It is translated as CASSQDLAQGSNYGYTF.